The TCR beta chain under discussion was sequenced for a study of cytomegalovirus exposure and HLA in healthy donors. With regard to this clone: Antigen specificity is unknown.

V lost 5 bases to trimming and J lost 6 bases; unmatched junction nucleotides: 2. The CDR3 covers 13 residues. Per the germline V gene, CDR1 is MNHNY and CDR2 is SVGAGI (reference sequence). Findings and caveats of the study: Within the data, a cluster of highly shared sequence variants was likely a sequencing artifact. The productive fraction for most TCR beta V segments was about 87% or about 30% in an earlier analysis. A reported reduction in N-insertions relative to the 666-donor mean was seen in an Asian-associated ancestry cluster in a later analysis.

A multiplex PCR was run with 60 Vbeta primers and 13 Jbeta primers. Sequencing was performed with immunoSEQ multiplex PCR; in TCRdb, only in-frame clones are kept and a portion is missing. The data contain around 190,000 clones, around 85% of them singletons. Material for sequencing was PBMCs. This TCR derives from a woman aged 50 to 60 in good health and CMV-seronegative. The V call is TRBV6-6, the J call TRBJ2-4; the match to TRBD1 covers 9 bases. CDR3 DNA sequence: TGTGCCAGCAGTACAGGGGGCGGAAACATTCAGTACTTC. It is translated as CASSTGGGNIQYF.